The present TCR beta chain was sequenced within a study of blood T cell repertoires in COVID-19. The study drew participants aged about 18 to 89 years from 20 to 30 US areas. Participants' reported clinical history set cohort assignment. As originally analysed: By means of reference gene primer amplification, nucleated cell counts were estimated. Clones were read by immunoSEQ multiplex PCR, and TCRdb kept only the in-frame ones, dropping some. V, J and clone size derive from that table, while D and trimming were established from the DNA sequence. The sample has about 280,000 clones; around 91% are singletons. With V trimmed by 0 bases and J by 5 bases, 3 bases remained unmatched. The CDR3 covers 16 residues. Germline-derived CDR1 and CDR2 are LGHDT and YNNKEL (reference sequence).

Sequencing used PBMCs or T cells enriched from blood (not recorded which). This sequence was found in a woman aged 18 to 35 with acute COVID-19. V and J are TRBV3-1 (or the pseudogene TRBV3-2) and TRBJ2-1, with TRBD2 identical over 11 bases. CDR3 sequence reads: CASSQDTGLADNEQFF. The CDR3 DNA sequence: TGTGCCAGCAGCCAAGATACGGGACTAGCGGACAATGAGCAGTTCTTC.